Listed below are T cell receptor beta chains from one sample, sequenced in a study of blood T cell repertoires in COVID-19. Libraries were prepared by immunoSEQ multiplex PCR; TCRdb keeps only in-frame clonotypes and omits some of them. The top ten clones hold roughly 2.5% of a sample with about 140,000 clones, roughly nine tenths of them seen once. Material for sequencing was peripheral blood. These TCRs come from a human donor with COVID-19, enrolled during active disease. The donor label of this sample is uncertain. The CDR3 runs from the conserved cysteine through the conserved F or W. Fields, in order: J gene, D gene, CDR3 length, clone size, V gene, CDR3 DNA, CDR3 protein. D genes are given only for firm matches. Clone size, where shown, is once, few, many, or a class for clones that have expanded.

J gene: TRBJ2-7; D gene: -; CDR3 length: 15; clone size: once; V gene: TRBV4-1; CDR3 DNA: TGCGCCAGCAGCCAAGCCGCCGACTGGACCTACGAGCAGTACTTC; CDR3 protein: CASSQAADWTYEQYF
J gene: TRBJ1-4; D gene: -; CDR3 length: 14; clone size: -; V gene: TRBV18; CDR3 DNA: TGTGCCAGCTCACCGACAAGGAGCGGGGAAAAACTGTTTTTT; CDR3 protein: CASSPTRSGEKLFF
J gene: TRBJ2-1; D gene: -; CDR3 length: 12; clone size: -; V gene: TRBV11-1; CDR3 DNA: TGTGCCAGCAGCTTAAGCCGATCTGAGCAGTTCTTC; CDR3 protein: CASSLSRSEQFF
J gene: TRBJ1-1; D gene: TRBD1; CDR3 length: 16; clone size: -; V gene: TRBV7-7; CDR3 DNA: TGTGCCAGCAGCCCTCTATCCACAGGGGATCACACTGAAGCTTTCTTT; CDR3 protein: CASSPLSTGDHTEAFF
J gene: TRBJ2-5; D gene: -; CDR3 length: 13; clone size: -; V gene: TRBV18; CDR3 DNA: TGTGCCAGCTCACCACCGCTAAAAGAGACCCAGTACTTC; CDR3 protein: CASSPPLKETQYF
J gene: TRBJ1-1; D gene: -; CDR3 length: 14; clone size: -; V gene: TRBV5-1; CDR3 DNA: TGCGCCAGCAGCTTGGGACCGGGTAACACTGAAGCTTTCTTT; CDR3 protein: CASSLGPGNTEAFF
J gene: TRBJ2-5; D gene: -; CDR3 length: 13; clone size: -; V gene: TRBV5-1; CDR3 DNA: TGCGCCAGCAGCATGGGGCCTCAAGAGACCCAGTACTTC; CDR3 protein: CASSMGPQETQYF
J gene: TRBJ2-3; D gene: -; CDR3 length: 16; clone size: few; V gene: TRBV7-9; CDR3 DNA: TGTGCCAGCAGCCCGCGACTCGCCGGAGGGACAGATACGCAGTATTTT; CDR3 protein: CASSPRLAGGTDTQYF
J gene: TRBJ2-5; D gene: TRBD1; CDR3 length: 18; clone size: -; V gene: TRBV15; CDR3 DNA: TGTGCCACCAGCAGAGATCTTCCGGGACAGGGGTACCAAGAGACCCAGTACTTC; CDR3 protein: CATSRDLPGQGYQETQYF
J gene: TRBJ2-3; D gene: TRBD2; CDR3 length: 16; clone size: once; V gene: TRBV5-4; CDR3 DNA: TGTGCCAGCAGCTTGGAGCGGGGAGCCAGCACAGATACGCAGTATTTT; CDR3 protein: CASSLERGASTDTQYF
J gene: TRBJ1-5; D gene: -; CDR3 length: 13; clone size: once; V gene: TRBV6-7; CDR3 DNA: TGTGCCAGCAGTTCCAGGGTTGGGCAGCCCCAGCATTTT; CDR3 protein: CASSSRVGQPQHF
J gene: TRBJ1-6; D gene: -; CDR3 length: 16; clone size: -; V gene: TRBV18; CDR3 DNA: TGTGCCAGCTCACCACCGAGCAGGGGCGGATGGTCACCCCTCCACTTT; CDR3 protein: CASSPPSRGGWSPLHF
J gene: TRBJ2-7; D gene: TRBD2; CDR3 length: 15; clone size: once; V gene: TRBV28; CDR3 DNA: TGTGCCAGCAGTTTATTGCGGGGGGGGATGTACGAGCAGTACTTC; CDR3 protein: CASSLLRGGMYEQYF
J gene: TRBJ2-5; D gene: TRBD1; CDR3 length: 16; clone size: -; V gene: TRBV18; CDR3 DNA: TGTGCCAGCTCACCGTTCGACAGGGGAATAGAAGAGACCCAGTACTTC; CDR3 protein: CASSPFDRGIEETQYF
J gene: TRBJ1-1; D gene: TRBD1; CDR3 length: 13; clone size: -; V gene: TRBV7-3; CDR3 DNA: TGTGCCAGCGGACAGGGGCCGAACACTGAAGCTTTCTTT; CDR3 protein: CASGQGPNTEAFF
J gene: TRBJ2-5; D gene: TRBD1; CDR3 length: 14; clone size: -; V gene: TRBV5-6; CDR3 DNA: TGTGCCAGTACTCCCGGACAGGGCGAAGAGACCCAGTACTTC; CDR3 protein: CASTPGQGEETQYF
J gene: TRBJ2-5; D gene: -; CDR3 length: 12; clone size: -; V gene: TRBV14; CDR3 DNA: TGTGCCAGCAGTGGGGCGGGGGAGACCCAGTACTTC; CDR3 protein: CASSGAGETQYF
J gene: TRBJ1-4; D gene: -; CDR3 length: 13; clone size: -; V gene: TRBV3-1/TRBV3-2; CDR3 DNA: TGTGCCAGCAGCCAAGCGTTTAATGAAAAACTGTTTTTT; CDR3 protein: CASSQAFNEKLFF
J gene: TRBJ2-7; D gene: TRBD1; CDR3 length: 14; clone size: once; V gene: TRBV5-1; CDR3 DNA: TGCGCCAGCAGCCCACGGACAGGGGCCTACGAGCAGTACTTC; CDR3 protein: CASSPRTGAYEQYF
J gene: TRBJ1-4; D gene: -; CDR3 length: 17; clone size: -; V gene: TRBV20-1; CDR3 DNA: TGCAGTGCGAGTCAGGGATCGGGTCTTGCAACTAATGAAAAACTGTTTTTT; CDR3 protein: CSASQGSGLATNEKLFF